One and the same sample provided the 24 T cell receptor beta chains below, sequenced in a study of blood T cells in healthy people across ages. The use of a sample-barcoded 5' primer and a J-beta primer mix characterized a second PCR of roughly 6 to 11 cycles. TCRdb used MiXCR to reprocess the 5' RACE reads, holding one entry per CDR3 protein. The sample has fewer than 2,000,000 distinct CDR3 sequences; about 35% are singletons. Sequencing used blood. The receptors here all came from a woman younger than 45 in good health.

This clonotype showed up just a few times. The chain joins TRBV20-1 to TRBJ2-1; possible D gene TRBD1, 5 bases. The germline V gene encodes CDR1 DFQATT and CDR2 SNEGSKA (reference sequence). This CDR3 spans 14 amino acids. Trimming removed 5 bases from V and 2 bases from J, with 13 bases in between. The CDR3 protein is CSAHSRTTYNEQFF. CDR3 bases: TGCAGTGCTCACTCTAGGACAACCTACAATGAGCAGTTCTTC.

This clonotype was picked up a small number of times. A much bigger clone sits one base away, suggesting this may be a read error. J is TRBJ2-7 and V is TRBV2, with a possible D match to TRBD1 (6 bases). Germline V gene data show CDR1 as SNHLY and CDR2 as FYNNEI. Trimming shortened V by 7 bases and J by 3 bases, and 10 bases separated the two germline ends. The CDR3 totals 12 residues. The CDR3 here is CASIGQCYEQYF. For the CDR3, the DNA is TGTGCCAGCATAGGACAGTGCTACGAGCAGTACTTC.

The table lists this clonotype with a few counts. This chain connects TRBV11-2 to TRBJ2-5; D is possibly TRBD1 (6 bases). Germline CDR1 and CDR2: SGHAT and FQNNGV. There are 16 residues in the CDR3. V was trimmed by 2 bases and J by 0 bases, leaving 13 bases between them. CDR3 bases: TGTGCCAGCAGCTTAAGAGGACAGCCGAACCAAGAGACCCAGTACTTC. Translating gives CASSLRGQPNQETQYF.

Turning to this clonotype: A much larger clone sits a single nucleotide away, making a read error possible. The chain links TRBV29-1 to TRBJ2-5, with D possibly matching TRBD2 (6 bases). V lost 4 bases, J lost 0 bases, and 15 bases lay in between. The germline CDR1 and CDR2 sequences are SQVTM and ANQGSEA. CDR3 length equals 15 residues. Here the CDR3 reads CSVAYGGDYQETQYF. As DNA, the CDR3 is TGCAGCGTTGCCTACGGCGGGGACTACCAAGAGACCCAGTACTTC.

The rearrangement links TRBV7-8 to TRBJ2-1; D is possibly TRBD1 (5 bases). Trimming left V 1 base short and J 9 bases short, with 19 bases between. Germline V gives CDR1 SGHVS, CDR2 FQNEAQ. This CDR3 comprises 16 residues. CDR3 loop: CASSLEARVGPIEQFF. The CDR3, as DNA: TGTGCCAGCAGCTTAGAGGCCAGGGTAGGACCGATTGAGCAGTTCTTC.

This clonotype was detected a few times. The genes are TRBV18 and TRBJ2-7, with TRBD1 identical over 7 bases. Looked up from germline, CDR1 is KGHSH and CDR2 is LQKENI. CDR3 length equals 14 residues. V trimming: 6 bases; J trimming: 2 bases; junction bases outside the gene matches: 7. The CDR3, as DNA: TGTGCCAGCTCCGCCGGGACAGACGCCTACGAGCAGTACTTC. This translates into CASSAGTDAYEQYF.

The chain has TRBV12-3 or TRBV12-4 and TRBJ1-6, with 9 bases matching TRBD1. This CDR3 comprises 14 residues. The V segment lost 5 bases and the J segment 8 bases; nucleotides outside the gene matches: 4. The CDR3 sequence is CASSTTGGDSPLHF. The CDR3 DNA follows: TGTGCCAGCAGTACGACAGGGGGAGATTCACCCCTCCACTTT.

This clonotype was observed many times. The junction departs from the called germline gene at one end, perhaps through a read error. The genes are TRBV5-1 and TRBJ2-5; D remains unclear. The germline V gene has CDR1 SGHRS and CDR2 YFSETQ. This CDR3 has 12 residues. DNA for the CDR3: TGTGCCAGCAGACGAGAGCAAGAGACCCAGTACTTC. Its protein product is CASRREQETQYF.

This clonotype was observed a few times. V is TRBV6-1 and J is TRBJ1-2; TRBD1 aligns across 8 bases. The CDR3 extends over 14 amino acids. The germline V gene encodes CDR1 MNHNS and CDR2 SASEGT. V lost 1 base, J lost 7 bases, and 5 bases stayed unmatched. The CDR3 sequence is CASSEGTGYPGYTF. As DNA, the CDR3 is TGTGCCAGCAGTGAAGGGACAGGGTACCCTGGCTACACCTTC.

The J gene is TRBJ2-1, the V gene TRBV3-1; D is perhaps TRBD2 (7 bases). V was shortened by 6 bases and J by 5 bases, with 17 bases between the two germline ends. This CDR3 spans 15 amino acids. CDR1 LGHDT and CDR2 YNNKEL come from the germline V gene (reference sequence). The CDR3 bases are TGTGCCAGCAGGAGGTGGGGGGGGGCAGACAATGAGCAGTTCTTC. Translating it yields CASRRWGGADNEQFF.

The J gene is TRBJ2-5, the V gene TRBV5-1, with D possibly being TRBD1 (6 bases). In germline, CDR1 is SGHRS, CDR2 YFSETQ. This CDR3 comprises 14 residues. Between the trimmed V and J ends, which lost 10 bases and 1 base, there was a span of 17 bases. CDR3 coding DNA: TGCGCCTCCAGAACGAACAGGGTCCAAGAGACCCAGTACTTC. It encodes CASRTNRVQETQYF.

This rearrangement joins TRBV4-1 to TRBJ1-2; weak D call: TRBD1 (5 bases). The CDR3 is 15 residues long. V dropped 4 bases and J dropped 3 bases, with 15 bases sitting between them. CDR1 is MGHRA and CDR2 is YSYEKL in the germline V gene. For the CDR3, the DNA is TGCGCCAGCAGCCCCAACGACGTGGGGGACTATGGCTACACCTTC. It yields the protein CASSPNDVGDYGYTF.

This clonotype has only one observation. The V and J genes are TRBV20-1 and TRBJ2-7; 7 positions match TRBD2. V dropped 5 bases and J dropped 3; count of bases not matched to a gene: 10. CDR1 is DFQATT, CDR2 SNEGSKA, per germline (reference sequence). The CDR3 loop spans 14 amino acids. CDR3 DNA sequence: TGCAGTGCTCCGACTAGCTCCCCTCTCTACGAGCAGTACTTC. Translation gives CSAPTSSPLYEQYF.

This clonotype was seen a handful of times. The V call is TRBV7-2, the J call TRBJ2-1; TRBD2 agrees at 7 bases. Germline V lookup: CDR1 SGHTA, CDR2 FQGNSA. With 1 base clipped from V and 6 bases from J, the junction kept 6 bases outside the gene matches. CDR3 length equals 15 residues. CDR3 sequence reads: CASSLGTRGFNEQFF. Written as DNA, the CDR3 is TGTGCCAGCAGCTTAGGGACTAGGGGTTTCAATGAGCAGTTCTTC.

In this sample, this clonotype turned up a few times. The V call is TRBV21-1, the J call TRBJ2-7. TRBV21-1 represents a pseudogene. The CDR3 extends over 15 amino acids. The CDR3 coding sequence is TGTGCCAGCAGTAGTACGAAGCCATACTCCTACGAGCAGTACTTC. Its translation: CASSSTKPYSYEQYF.

The chain carries TRBV7-9 and TRBJ2-1; possibly TRBD1 for D (6 bases). The CDR3 runs 15 residues. Germline V gene lookup returns CDR1 SEHNR and CDR2 FQNEAQ (reference sequence). Trimming shortened V by 5 bases and J by 2 bases, and 13 bases separated the two germline ends. The CDR3 DNA is TGTGCCAGCAGCCCACAGGGTCTCCCCTACAATGAGCAGTTCTTC. Protein product: CASSPQGLPYNEQFF.

The CDR3 reads CASSPTFRANTEAFF. The CDR3 region has the DNA TGTGCCAGCAGCCCTACGTTCAGGGCGAACACTGAAGCTTTCTTT. The chain carries TRBV13 and TRBJ1-1; D is possibly TRBD1 (5 bases). This CDR3 spans 15 amino acids. Trimming pared 5 bases from V and 1 base from J, leaving 14 bases between. CDR1 and CDR2 from the germline V gene are PRHDT and FYEKMQ (reference sequence). Using reference TRBV13 and TRBJ1-1 for the parts outside the CDR3, the full variable domain is AAGVIQSPRHLIKEKRETATLKCYPIPRHDTVYWYQQGPGQDPQFLISFYEKMQSDKGSIPDRFSAQQFSDYHSELNMSSLELGDSALYFCASSPTFRANTEAFFGQGTRLTVV.

The chain couples TRBV7-2 to TRBJ2-3; 8 bases align to TRBD2. Losses at the gene ends were 2 bases for V and 8 bases for J; bases not matched to a gene: 6. This CDR3 is built from 14 residues. CDR1 is SGHTA, CDR2 FQGNSA, per germline. CDR3 bases: TGTGCCAGCAGCTTATCGGGGGGGCTGGTTACGCAGTATTTT. Translation: CASSLSGGLVTQYF.

In its sample, this clonotype was seen a few times. The V call is TRBV12-3 or TRBV12-4, the J call TRBJ2-7; 12 bases agree with TRBD2. The CDR3 runs to 18 residues. J lost 3 bases, V lost 6 bases, and 15 bases had no gene match. CDR3 in DNA: TGTGCCAGCAGACGATCTCTAGCGGGAGGGAAGGGCCTCTACGAGCAGTACTTC. Translating gives CASRRSLAGGKGLYEQYF.

J is TRBJ1-1 and V is TRBV9, with D hard to call. Trimming cost V 2 bases and J 3 bases, with 11 bases left between them. The CDR3 extends over 14 amino acids. In germline, CDR1 is SGDLS, CDR2 YYNGEE. CDR3 sequence (DNA): TGTGCCAGCAGCGTTCTCAGCCAGGACACTGAAGCTTTCTTT. It translates to CASSVLSQDTEAFF.

V gene TRBV3-1 combines with J gene TRBJ2-7; possibly TRBD1 for D (6 bases). From germline, CDR1 is LGHDT and CDR2 YNNKEL (reference sequence). V dropped 6 bases and J dropped 3 bases, with 15 bases sitting between them. The CDR3 has 14 residues. CDR3 loop: CASSPGTLVYEQYF. The CDR3 nucleotides are TGTGCCAGCAGTCCCGGGACACTAGTCTACGAGCAGTACTTC.

The chain has TRBV20-1 and TRBJ1-5; TRBD1 matches 8 bases. The CDR3 covers 15 residues. Germline CDR1 is DFQATT and CDR2 is SNEGSKA (reference sequence). The V gene end was trimmed by 6 bases and the J gene end by 7 bases; junction bases not matched to a gene: 14. DNA of the CDR3: TGCAGTGCGAGACCCAGGGGGCGGCCGACGCAGCCCCAGCATTTT. This encodes CSARPRGRPTQPQHF.

CDR3 amino acids: CASGGTGVSAPQHF. The CDR3 nucleotides are TGTGCCAGCGGTGGGACGGGGGTCTCGGCGCCCCAGCATTTT. V and J are TRBV27 and TRBJ1-5, with D possibly TRBD1 on 5 matching bases. CDR3 size: 14 residues. Germline V gives CDR1 MNHEY, CDR2 SMNVEV (reference sequence). Trimming removed 8 bases from V and 9 bases from J, with 20 bases in between.

This chain joins TRBV29-1 and TRBJ2-2; 7 nucleotides line up with TRBD2. Germline assignment: CDR1 SQVTM and CDR2 ANQGSEA. The CDR3 is made up of 15 amino acids. The junction had 6 bases not matched to a gene; V was cut back by 0 bases and J by 5 bases. CDR3 sequence: CSVEEAGIKTGELFF. CDR3 nucleotide sequence: TGCAGCGTTGAAGAAGCGGGGATAAAGACCGGGGAGCTGTTTTTT.